A selection of T cell receptor beta chains follows, all from one sample in a study of T cell responses to AZD1222 COVID-19 vaccine. Generated by immunoSEQ multiplex PCR, the TCRdb table keeps only in-frame clones and is missing some. The sample lists fewer than 150,000 clones, approximately 90% seen once, with approximately 3.6% in the top ten. Sequences were derived from peripheral blood, sampled on day 0 of AZD1222 vaccination. These TCRs come from an adult in good health. Each CDR3 is given with its conserved first and last residue. The order of the fields is V gene, clone size, J gene, CDR3 protein. Clone size appears in some rows only: once, few, many, or a class for an expanded clone.

TRBV7-2,NA,TRBJ2-7,CASSLSEISYEQYF
TRBV11-2,NA,TRBJ2-7,CASSLSPASGAQYEQYF
TRBV9,NA,TRBJ1-2,CASSVGGIDAYGYTF
TRBV7-2,NA,TRBJ2-7,CASSSGQGAQSSSYEQYF
TRBV5-5,NA,TRBJ2-6,CAPPLRDRGSGANVLTF
TRBV7-9,few,TRBJ1-4,CASSFGDRVNEKLFF
TRBV5-1,NA,TRBJ1-6,CASSLGTGGYNSPLHF
TRBV6-1,NA,TRBJ2-1,CASSAASGSRGNEQFF
TRBV9,NA,TRBJ1-2,CASSPFSAAGYTF
TRBV19,few,TRBJ1-5,CASNRGEGNQPQHF
TRBV24-1,NA,TRBJ2-3,CATSDPTGTLRDTQYF
TRBV3-1/TRBV3-2,NA,TRBJ2-7,CASSQGQGKYEQYF
TRBV29-1,NA,TRBJ1-2,CSVVQGPNHYGYTF
TRBV9,NA,TRBJ1-2,CASSARGFGGAGRIYGYTF
TRBV5-4,NA,TRBJ2-5,CASSPTSGGAWETQYF
TRBV5-5,NA,TRBJ1-5,CASSSGTGFLGNQPQHF
TRBV5-5,NA,TRBJ1-2,CASSLVGIRDGYTF
TRBV10-3,NA,TRBJ1-3,CAITPGSGNTIYF
TRBV30,NA,TRBJ1-1,CAWRRDRGRTEAFF
TRBV10-3,NA,TRBJ1-3,CAISDPARTGNTIYF
TRBV3-1/TRBV3-2,NA,TRBJ1-3,CASSQDLEPRLGGNTIYF
TRBV6-5,NA,TRBJ1-1,CASSSHRGAEAFF
TRBV6-1,NA,TRBJ1-5,CASSERDTRRSQPQHF
TRBV5-4,NA,TRBJ1-1,CASSAGSGNTEAFF
TRBV6-6,NA,TRBJ2-1,CASTGKSSYNEQFF
TRBV18,NA,TRBJ2-3,CASSPYTDTQYF
TRBV11-2,NA,TRBJ2-5,CASSLNGLQETQYF
TRBV6-5,NA,TRBJ2-7,CASRTRQGVNEQYF
TRBV5-1,NA,TRBJ2-1,CASSPSERGGYEQFF
TRBV5-8,NA,TRBJ1-6,CASSGRLGPNSPLHF
TRBV5-1,NA,TRBJ2-3,CASKQGGAKDTQYF
TRBV11-2,NA,TRBJ1-6,CASSAGNSPLHF
TRBV6-2/TRBV6-3,few,TRBJ2-3,CASSPHRIRADTQYF
TRBV19,NA,TRBJ2-1,CASSMTLSGIDEQFF
TRBV7-8,NA,TRBJ1-5,CASTTSRAFNQPQHF
TRBV5-1,NA,TRBJ2-5,CASSWSQETQYF
TRBV6-6,NA,TRBJ2-4,CASSYWAVIEYF
TRBV5-1,NA,TRBJ2-1,CASSPGLAGGRSYNEQFF
TRBV29-1,NA,TRBJ2-2,CSVTPRGPGELFF
TRBV2,NA,TRBJ2-1,CATQSNEQFF
TRBV7-2,NA,TRBJ1-2,CASSYPGTNYGYTF